A single sample gave rise to the 31 T cell receptor beta chains below, sequenced in a study of T cell responses to AZD1222 COVID-19 vaccine. Assay used: immunoSEQ multiplex PCR; TCRdb lists only in-frame clones, some missing. The data hold 150,000 to 200,000 clones, with about 89% observed a single time. Sample: peripheral blood, taken on day 0 of MenACWY control vaccination. The receptors here all came from an adult in good health.

A few counts support this clone. DNA for the CDR3: TGCGCCAGCAGCCCGACGGCGAACACTGAAGCTTTCTTT. Translated, it gives CASSPTANTEAFF. The chain carries TRBV4-1 and TRBJ1-1; D remains ambiguous. Germline V gene lookup returns CDR1 MGHRA and CDR2 YSYEKL. The V gene lost 4 bases and the J gene lost 1 base, with 7 bases spanning the gap. The CDR3 contains 13 residues.

V and J are TRBV7-8 and TRBJ2-2, with D possibly matching TRBD2 (6 bases). The CDR3 runs 14 residues. Deletions cut 5 bases from V and 4 bases from J, with 11 bases between. Per the germline V gene, CDR1 is SGHVS and CDR2 is FQNEAQ. The chain's CDR3 is CASSPGGATGELFF. The CDR3 region has the DNA TGTGCCAGCAGCCCCGGAGGGGCCACCGGGGAGCTGTTTTTT.

This clone was picked up one time. The chain uses TRBV15 and TRBJ2-7, with 9 bases matching TRBD2. The V gene's germline CDR1 is LNHNV and CDR2 YYDKDF (reference sequence). This CDR3 region has 15 residues. The trim removed 3 bases at V and 3 bases at J, leaving 6 bases unmatched. The chain's CDR3 is CATSSGGRAIYEQYF. CDR3 nucleotide sequence: TGTGCCACCAGCAGTGGCGGGAGGGCCATCTACGAGCAGTACTTC.

This chain connects TRBV7-3 to TRBJ2-1; D uncertain. V lost 3 bases and J lost 6, with 12 bases in between. Germline CDR1 and CDR2: SGHTA and FQGTGA. The CDR3 is 14 residues long. In DNA, the CDR3 is TGTGCCAGCAGCTTGGGGAATACCGGCAATGAGCAGTTCTTC. Encoded protein: CASSLGNTGNEQFF.

The chain joins TRBV3-1 (or the pseudogene TRBV3-2) to TRBJ1-1; a possible D gene is TRBD1 (5 bases). With 6 bases removed from V and 1 base from J, the gap between germline ends came to 12 bases. The CDR3 totals 14 residues. In germline, CDR1 is LGHDT, CDR2 YNNKEL (reference sequence). The CDR3 protein is CASRGPPSNTEAFF. The CDR3 region has the DNA TGTGCCAGCAGGGGACCCCCTTCGAACACTGAAGCTTTCTTT.

This clone was counted once. This chain links TRBV6-1 with TRBJ2-7; maybe TRBD2 (6 bases). The V gene lost 4 bases and the J gene lost 2 bases, with 18 bases spanning the gap. Germline CDR1 and CDR2: MNHNS and SASEGT. This CDR3 has 16 amino acids. CDR3 residues: CASSVYWEVIPYEQYF. CDR3 bases: TGTGCCAGCAGTGTATATTGGGAGGTTATCCCCTACGAGCAGTACTTC.

The chain is built from TRBV28 and TRBJ2-1, with 12 bases aligning to TRBD2. Germline-derived CDR1 and CDR2 are MDHEN and SYDVKM. V was pared by 5 bases and J by 12 bases, with 11 bases of the junction left unmatched. This CDR3 contains 15 residues. The CDR3 protein is CASSEGLAGGFPQFF. The CDR3 nucleotides are TGTGCCAGCAGTGAAGGGCTAGCGGGGGGGTTCCCGCAGTTCTTC.

The rearrangement uses TRBV7-2 and TRBJ1-5, with D perhaps TRBD1 (6 bases). V shed 5 bases and J shed 7 bases, with 12 bases lying between them. The CDR3 length is 13 residues. Germline V CDR1 and CDR2: SGHTA, FQGNSA. The CDR3 sequence is CASSRGGVQPQHF. The CDR3, as DNA: TGTGCCAGCAGCAGGGGGGGTGTGCAGCCCCAGCATTTT.

CDR3 in amino acids: CASSTVPAHYEQYF. The CDR3 DNA follows: TGTGCCAGCAGTACGGTACCCGCACACTACGAGCAGTACTTC. The J gene is TRBJ2-7, the V gene TRBV6-5; D remains ambiguous. The CDR3 consists of 14 residues. V lost 5 bases and J lost 3, with 14 bases in between. The germline V gene has CDR1 MNHEY and CDR2 SVGAGI.

This clone was counted once. The chain employs TRBV29-1 and TRBJ1-2; D is perhaps TRBD1 (6 bases). V lost 5 bases, J lost 12 bases, and 19 bases lay in between. Germline V gene sequence: CDR1 SQVTM, CDR2 ANQGSEA. The CDR3 length is 12 residues. The CDR3 reads CSVHRDIGGDTF. CDR3 in DNA: TGCAGCGTTCACCGGGACATCGGTGGGGACACCTTC.

The V gene is TRBV4-2, the J gene TRBJ1-5; D not resolved. Trimming cost V 0 bases and J 4 bases, with 13 bases left between them. CDR3 length equals 16 residues. Germline V lookup: CDR1 LGHNA, CDR2 YNFKEQ. The CDR3 bases are TGTGCCAGCAGCCAAGACTTGAAGGGAGGGAATCAGCCCCAGCATTTT. This gives the protein CASSQDLKGGNQPQHF.

This sequence joins TRBV27 and TRBJ1-6; the D gene is possibly TRBD1 (6 bases). Trimming left V 3 bases short and J 0 bases short, with 15 bases between. Germline V gene lookup returns CDR1 MNHEY and CDR2 SMNVEV (reference sequence). This CDR3 is 18 amino acids long. CDR3 DNA: TGTGCCAGCAGTTTGCGGCGGCAGGGGAGCTCCTATAATTCACCCCTCCACTTT. The encoded protein is CASSLRRQGSSYNSPLHF.

The V call is TRBV28, the J call TRBJ1-4, with a possible D match to TRBD1 (5 bases). Germline V gene sequence: CDR1 MDHEN, CDR2 SYDVKM. Trimming stripped 5 bases from V and 7 bases from J, with 17 bases between. The length of the CDR3 is 15 residues. The CDR3 nucleotides read TGTGCCAGCAGTGCCTCCGGGACCGGGGGTGAAAAACTGTTTTTT. It yields the protein CASSASGTGGEKLFF.

The chain employs TRBV5-1 and TRBJ2-2; no reliable D call. The CDR3 runs 14 residues. The V gene's germline CDR1 is SGHRS and CDR2 YFSETQ. Trimming shortened V by 0 bases and J by 3 bases, and 6 bases separated the two germline ends. The CDR3 loop is CASSLEADTGELFF. CDR3 nucleotides: TGCGCCAGCAGCTTGGAGGCAGACACCGGGGAGCTGTTTTTT.

This clone came up a few times. The chain is built from TRBV6-5 and TRBJ2-7; D is perhaps TRBD1 (6 bases). V gave up 2 bases and J gave up 6 bases, with 14 bases separating them. The CDR3 sequence is 14 residues long. Germline loops: CDR1 MNHEY, CDR2 SVGAGI. The CDR3 nucleotides are TGTGCCAGCAGTTACGATCCCGGGACACTCGAGCAGTACTTC. Translation gives CASSYDPGTLEQYF.

This sequence joins TRBV6-5 and TRBJ1-2; D gene ambiguous. The CDR3 is 13 amino acids. The germline V gene encodes CDR1 MNHEY and CDR2 SVGAGI. V was trimmed by 4 bases and J by 4 bases, leaving 10 bases between them. The CDR3, as DNA: TGTGCCAGCAGTTTAGGAGGCCCCTATGGCTACACCTTC. This gives the protein CASSLGGPYGYTF.

This rearrangement joins TRBV7-9 to TRBJ2-3; no firm D call. The CDR3 runs to 13 residues. Germline V gene data show CDR1 as SEHNR and CDR2 as FQNEAQ (reference sequence). V was shortened by 5 bases and J by 10 bases, with 16 bases between the two germline ends. The CDR3 DNA sequence: TGTGCCAGCAGCCCAGGCTCGGCGAGGTCGCAGTATTTT. This sequence encodes CASSPGSARSQYF.

The chain links TRBV4-2 to TRBJ1-1; maybe TRBD1 (6 bases). CDR3 length: 14 amino acids. CDR1 and CDR2 (germline): LGHNA, YNFKEQ. Deletions cut 0 bases from V and 1 base from J, with 6 bases between. The CDR3 region is CASSQEGQNTEAFF. The CDR3 DNA sequence: TGTGCCAGCAGCCAAGAGGGACAGAACACTGAAGCTTTCTTT.

V is TRBV4-2 and J is TRBJ2-3; D ambiguous. V was cut by 1 base and J by 2 bases, with 4 bases left in between. CDR1 and CDR2 from the germline V gene are LGHNA and YNFKEQ. CDR3 length: 13 residues. In DNA, the CDR3 is TGTGCCAGCAGCCAAGGGCACACAGATACGCAGTATTTT. Translation gives CASSQGHTDTQYF.

The chain combines TRBV9 with TRBJ2-5; perhaps TRBD1 as D (6 bases). CDR3 length: 14 residues. V lost 2 bases to trimming and J lost 2 bases, with 10 bases between them. Germline V gene sequence: CDR1 SGDLS, CDR2 YYNGEE. Here the CDR3 reads CASSVGAGQETQYF. In DNA form, the CDR3 reads TGTGCCAGCAGCGTGGGGGCAGGGCAAGAGACCCAGTACTTC.

The rearrangement joins TRBV6-5 to TRBJ2-7; D could derive from TRBD1 or TRBD2 (6 bases each). Germline V gene data show CDR1 as MNHEY and CDR2 as SVGAGI. Trimming shortened V by 7 bases and J by 4 bases, and 14 bases separated the two germline ends. This CDR3 spans 13 amino acids. CDR3 region: CASKGGTKYEQYF. For the CDR3, the DNA is TGTGCCAGCAAGGGGGGCACGAAATACGAGCAGTACTTC.

The V call is TRBV2, the J call TRBJ1-5, with D unresolved. Germline CDR1 reads SNHLY; CDR2 reads FYNNEI. Trimming shortened V by 1 base and J by 5 bases, and 9 bases separated the two germline ends. The CDR3 is 14 amino acids. The CDR3 coding sequence is TGTGCCAGCAGTGAAGTGTTAGGTTATCAGCCCCAGCATTTT. It encodes CASSEVLGYQPQHF. The whole variable domain, filled in from reference TRBV2 and TRBJ1-5, reads EPEVTQTPSHQVTQMGQEVILRCVPISNHLYFYWYRQILGQKVEFLVSFYNNEISEKSEIFDDQFSVERPDGSNFTLKIRSTKLEDSAMYFCASSEVLGYQPQHFGDGTRLSIL.

V and J are TRBV4-3 and TRBJ2-7, with 11 nucleotides matching TRBD1. CDR1 is LGHNA, CDR2 YSLEER, per germline. V shed 1 base and J 5 bases; nucleotides not matched to a gene: 1. This CDR3 region has 14 residues. The CDR3 bases are TGCGCCAGCAGCCAAGGGACAGGGGGCAACGAGCAGTACTTC. Its translation is CASSQGTGGNEQYF.

V gene TRBV12-3 or TRBV12-4 combines with J gene TRBJ2-7; D is unclear. The CDR3 loop spans 12 amino acids. V was pared by 1 base and J by 9 bases, with 10 bases between. The CDR3 DNA follows: TGTGCCAGCAGTTTAGTCTCCCAGAGGCAGTACTTC. It codes for CASSLVSQRQYF.

The chain is built from TRBV7-2 and TRBJ2-1; the D gene is possibly TRBD1 (5 bases). The CDR3 spans 13 residues. The germline V and J ends were trimmed by 7 bases and 6 bases, with 13 bases remaining between them. CDR1 is SGHTA, CDR2 FQGNSA, per germline. CDR3 region: CASNQGAVNEQFF. The CDR3 DNA is TGTGCCAGCAACCAAGGGGCAGTCAATGAGCAGTTCTTC.

The chain recombines TRBV19 with TRBJ2-5; D may be TRBD2 (5 bases). This CDR3 region has 13 residues. The V end lost 9 bases, the J end lost 5 bases, and 16 bases lay between the germline ends. Looked up from germline, CDR1 is LNHDA and CDR2 is SQIVND (reference sequence). CDR3 loop: CASTAGRKETQYF. The DNA for the CDR3 is TGTGCCAGCACGGCGGGCCGTAAGGAGACCCAGTACTTC.

CDR3 sequence: CASSLGRLAGPGELFF. The CDR3 DNA reads as TGCGCCAGCAGCTTGGGTCGCCTAGCGGGACCCGGGGAGCTGTTTTTT. V usage is TRBV5-1 and J usage is TRBJ2-2; TRBD2 matches 9 bases. Germline CDR1 SGHRS, CDR2 YFSETQ. J was trimmed by 6 bases and V by 0 bases; bases with no gene match: 6. The length of the CDR3 is 16 residues.

J is TRBJ2-6 and V is TRBV27, with D tentatively TRBD1 (5 bases). The germline V gene encodes CDR1 MNHEY and CDR2 SMNVEV (reference sequence). Trimming removed 9 bases at V and 0 bases at J, with 15 bases between. The CDR3 has 16 residues. CDR3 loop: CARFPGHFSGANVLTF. CDR3 sequence (DNA): TGTGCCAGATTCCCCGGACATTTCTCTGGGGCCAACGTCCTGACTTTC.

The genes are TRBV15 and TRBJ1-5; D is perhaps TRBD1 (5 bases). V lost 1 base to trimming and J lost 2 bases, with 12 bases between them. CDR3 length equals 16 residues. The germline gives CDR1 LNHNV, CDR2 YYDKDF (reference sequence). CDR3 in amino acids: CATSRGTGVGNQPQHF. The CDR3 DNA reads as TGTGCCACCAGCAGAGGTACGGGGGTCGGCAATCAGCCCCAGCATTTT.

The chain links TRBV5-6 to TRBJ2-4; D might be TRBD1 (6 bases). The CDR3 is made up of 14 amino acids. Germline loops: CDR1 SGHDT, CDR2 YYEEEE. Trimming pared 4 bases from V and 9 bases from J, leaving 17 bases between. This chain's CDR3 is CASSPADSWGIQYF. The CDR3 bases are TGTGCCAGCAGCCCGGCGGACAGTTGGGGCATTCAGTACTTC.

The rearrangement uses TRBV9 and TRBJ1-2; D is unclear. Germline V gene lookup returns CDR1 SGDLS and CDR2 YYNGEE. CDR3 length: 12 amino acids. V lost 4 bases and J lost 8, with 12 bases in between. The CDR3 coding sequence is TGTGCCAGCAGCACCGGACGCGGGGGCTACACCTTC. Translation gives CASSTGRGGYTF.